This T cell receptor beta chain originates from a study of radiation and T cells in renal cell carcinoma. Some clones are missing from TCRdb's copy, which holds only in-frame ones; the method was immunoSEQ multiplex PCR. This table holds some 26,000 clones, around 85% found once. V shed 7 bases and J 7 bases; nucleotides not matched to a gene: 6. CDR3 length: 12 amino acids. Germline V gene data show CDR1 as MNHEY and CDR2 as SVGAGI. Time point of the sample: blood 2 weeks post-SBRT. Treatment in this sample: 15 Gy SBRT to primary tumor, nephrectomy 4 weeks later. This clone was seen a few times. The sequence was obtained from a man between 60 and 75 years old with renal cell carcinoma. J is TRBJ1-1 and V is TRBV6-5; 7 positions agree with TRBD1. The material sequenced was blood, taken from a patient whose treatment included radiotherapy and nephrectomy. CDR3 sequence reads: CASTKGASEAFF. In DNA, the CDR3 is TGTGCCAGCACCAAGGGGGCAAGTGAAGCTTTCTTT.